These 20 T cell receptor beta chains were all obtained from the same sample, sequenced in a study of cytomegalovirus exposure and HLA in healthy donors. The table came from immunoSEQ multiplex PCR; TCRdb's copy has only in-frame clones and leaves some out. The sample has 82,000 or so clones, 85% to 95% seen once; the top ten hold roughly 0.74%. Sequenced input: PBMCs. The receptor source for this set is a man aged 18 to 30 in good health and CMV-seronegative.

The rearrangement joins TRBV2 to TRBJ1-5; 7 bases are a match to TRBD1. The CDR3 has 17 amino acids. V gave up 3 bases and J gave up 2 bases; unmatched junction bases: 10. The germline V gene encodes CDR1 SNHLY and CDR2 FYNNEI. DNA for the CDR3: TGTGCCAGCAGTGAGGATGAGGGGGCACGGGGCAATCAGCCCCAGCATTTT. Translating gives CASSEDEGARGNQPQHF.

The chain uses TRBV5-1 and TRBJ2-2, with no clear D. The CDR3 length is 14 residues. V dropped 3 bases and J dropped 0 bases, with 6 bases sitting between them. The germline V gene encodes CDR1 SGHRS and CDR2 YFSETQ. CDR3 in DNA: TGCGCCAGCAGCTCAGGAACGAACACCGGGGAGCTGTTTTTT. Amino acid sequence: CASSSGTNTGELFF.

The chain recombines TRBV7-2 with TRBJ2-7; 13 bases line up with TRBD2. Germline V gives CDR1 SGHTA, CDR2 FQGNSA. J gave up 0 bases and V 5 bases, and 7 bases lay outside the gene matches. There are 17 residues in the CDR3. The CDR3 here is CASSRGLAGDSSYEQYF. The CDR3 DNA sequence: TGTGCCAGCAGCCGCGGACTAGCGGGAGATAGCTCCTACGAGCAGTACTTC.

This rearrangement joins TRBV10-3 to TRBJ2-5; 9 bases align to TRBD2. V lost 5 bases, J lost 5 bases, and 3 bases stayed unmatched. This CDR3 region has 13 residues. Per germline, CDR1 ENHRY and CDR2 SYGVKD. CDR3 nucleotide sequence: TGTGCCATCAGTCAAGGACTAGCGGAGACCCAGTACTTC. Translated: CAISQGLAETQYF.

The chain uses TRBV5-4 and TRBJ1-2; no firm D call. Germline CDR1 reads SGHNT; CDR2 reads YYREEE (reference sequence). The CDR3 contains 14 residues. The germline V and J ends were trimmed by 4 bases and 5 bases, with 15 bases remaining between them. The CDR3 DNA reads TGTGCCAGCAGCACGGACGGGATCGGATATGGCTACACCTTC. It specifies CASSTDGIGYGYTF.

V usage is TRBV29-1 and J usage is TRBJ1-5, with D tentatively TRBD1 (6 bases). Germline CDR1 reads SQVTM; CDR2 reads ANQGSEA. The CDR3 length is 13 residues. With 6 bases removed from V and 1 base from J, the gap between germline ends came to 10 bases. CDR3 amino acids: CSVRDTSNQPQHF. The CDR3 coding sequence is TGCAGCGTGAGGGACACAAGCAATCAGCCCCAGCATTTT.

The chain recombines TRBV25-1 with TRBJ2-7, with a tentative D call TRBD2 (7 bases). This CDR3 is 15 amino acids long. The germline V and J ends were trimmed by 6 bases and 2 bases, with 17 bases remaining between them. Germline CDR1 reads MGHDK; CDR2 reads SYGVNS. CDR3 sequence: CASRTQGREPYEQYF. In DNA form, the CDR3 reads TGTGCCAGCAGGACCCAGGGGAGGGAACCCTACGAGCAGTACTTC.

The V and J genes are TRBV5-5 and TRBJ2-7; tentatively, D is TRBD2 (5 bases). CDR1 and CDR2 (germline): SGHKS, YYEKEE (reference sequence). The CDR3 consists of 15 residues. V shed 1 base and J shed 3 bases, with 14 bases lying between them. The CDR3 sequence: CASSLLLRVNYEQYF. The DNA for the CDR3 is TGTGCCAGCAGCTTGCTGTTGAGGGTCAACTACGAGCAGTACTTC.

The rearrangement links TRBV6-6 to TRBJ1-2, with D uncertain. Per germline, CDR1 MNHNY and CDR2 SVGAGI (reference sequence). Trimming removed 2 bases at V and 4 bases at J, with 8 bases between. The CDR3 has 13 amino acids. The CDR3, as DNA: TGTGCCAGCAGTTACCCCGGGATCTATGGCTACACCTTC. Translation: CASSYPGIYGYTF.

The chain recombines TRBV5-1 with TRBJ1-2; 8 bases align to TRBD1. The CDR3 loop spans 16 amino acids. Germline loops: CDR1 SGHRS, CDR2 YFSETQ. V lost 1 base, J lost 7 bases, and 12 bases stayed unmatched. CDR3: CASSLRTGTTWGGYTF. CDR3 nucleotide sequence: TGCGCCAGCAGCTTGAGGACAGGGACTACCTGGGGTGGCTACACCTTC.

The chain recombines TRBV10-3 with TRBJ2-1, with unresolved D. The CDR3 is 12 residues long. The V and J ends lost 7 bases and 6 bases respectively, with 10 bases between them. Looked up from germline, CDR1 is ENHRY and CDR2 is SYGVKD. CDR3 loop: CAITSRINEQFF. The CDR3 DNA reads as TGTGCCATCACATCGCGCATCAATGAGCAGTTCTTC.

The chain combines TRBV5-1 with TRBJ2-4; possible D gene TRBD2, 7 bases. This CDR3 has 14 residues. Germline assignment: CDR1 SGHRS and CDR2 YFSETQ. V was cut by 0 bases and J by 8 bases, with 12 bases left in between. This chain's CDR3 is CASSLEGGGYIQYF. Here the CDR3 DNA reads TGCGCCAGCAGCTTGGAAGGGGGAGGGTACATTCAGTACTTC.

The chain joins TRBV15 to TRBJ1-1; TRBD1 is a possible D gene (6 bases). The germline CDR1 and CDR2 sequences are LNHNV and YYDKDF (reference sequence). This CDR3 comprises 15 residues. V was cut by 0 bases and J by 1 base, with 9 bases left in between. As DNA, the CDR3 is TGTGCCACCAGCAGAGACGTGGACAGGAACACTGAAGCTTTCTTT. Protein product: CATSRDVDRNTEAFF.

The chain combines TRBV19 with TRBJ2-1; D is possibly TRBD2 (6 bases). The germline gives CDR1 LNHDA, CDR2 SQIVND (reference sequence). V was cut by 5 bases and J by 7 bases, with 15 bases left in between. This CDR3 contains 14 residues. Written as DNA, the CDR3 is TGTGCCAGTAGTCGGCGGGGCCGGGTAAATGAGCAGTTCTTC. Encoded protein: CASSRRGRVNEQFF. The variable domain in full, completed from reference TRBV19 and TRBJ2-1, reads DGGITQSPKYLFRKEGQNVTLSCEQNLNHDAMYWYRQDPGQGLRLIYYSQIVNDFQKGDIAEGYSVSREKKESFPLTVTSAQKNPTAFYLCASSRRGRVNEQFFGPGTRLTVL.

This rearrangement joins TRBV27 to TRBJ2-7, with 9 bases fitting TRBD1. The V segment lost 4 bases and the J segment 6 bases; nucleotides outside the gene matches: 4. The CDR3 runs 13 residues. CDR1 MNHEY and CDR2 SMNVEV come from the germline V gene (reference sequence). CDR3 region: CASSWDRAREQYF. The CDR3, as DNA: TGTGCCAGCAGTTGGGACAGGGCTCGCGAGCAGTACTTC.

The CDR3 sequence: CAIRPPLAGGPYNEQFF. The DNA for the CDR3 is TGTGCCATCAGGCCACCCCTAGCGGGTGGTCCCTACAATGAGCAGTTCTTC. V and J are TRBV10-3 and TRBJ2-1, with TRBD2 identical over 8 bases. Losses at the gene ends were 6 bases for V and 2 bases for J; bases not matched to a gene: 12. The CDR3 length is 17 residues. CDR1 is ENHRY, CDR2 SYGVKD, per germline.

The genes are TRBV27 and TRBJ1-1; D is possibly TRBD1 (6 bases). This CDR3 spans 15 amino acids. Looked up from germline, CDR1 is MNHEY and CDR2 is SMNVEV (reference sequence). V lost 2 bases, J lost 3 bases, and 13 bases lay in between. The CDR3 DNA reads TGTGCCAGCAGTTTAAACAACAGGGTTTACACTGAAGCTTTCTTT. Translation gives CASSLNNRVYTEAFF.

V and J are TRBV14 and TRBJ2-7; 9 bases map to TRBD1. Germline loops: CDR1 SGHDN, CDR2 FVKESK. After removal of 4 bases from V and 7 bases from J, the junction contained 8 bases not matched to a gene. There are 14 residues in the CDR3. The CDR3 protein is CASSLPGQGSEQYF. DNA for the CDR3: TGTGCCAGCAGCCTTCCGGGACAGGGTAGTGAGCAGTACTTC.

This rearrangement joins TRBV5-4 to TRBJ1-2, with TRBD1 identical over 10 bases. Unmatched junction bases numbered 10, after V lost 5 bases and J lost 0 bases. CDR3 length: 17 amino acids. Germline V gene sequence: CDR1 SGHNT, CDR2 YYREEE (reference sequence). The CDR3 sequence: CASSRGTGEGANYGYTF. As DNA, the CDR3 is TGTGCCAGCAGTCGCGGGACAGGGGAAGGGGCTAACTATGGCTACACCTTC. The whole variable domain, remainder taken from reference TRBV5-4 and TRBJ1-2, is ETGVTQSPTHLIKTRGQQVTLRCSSQSGHNTVSWYQQALGQGPQFIFQYYREEENGRGNFPPRFSGLQFPNYSSELNVNALELDDSALYLCASSRGTGEGANYGYTFGSGTRLTVV.

V is TRBV9 and J is TRBJ2-5; perhaps TRBD2 as D (7 bases). This CDR3 spans 14 amino acids. Trimming left V 5 bases short and J 5 bases short, with 16 bases between. Germline V gene data show CDR1 as SGDLS and CDR2 as YYNGEE. CDR3 protein: CASSVGGLEETQYF. DNA for the CDR3: TGTGCCAGCAGTGTGGGGGGGCTTGAGGAGACCCAGTACTTC. The full variable domain, in which reference TRBV9 and TRBJ2-5 provide the parts outside the CDR3, is DSGVTQTPKHLITATGQRVTLRCSPRSGDLSVYWYQQSLDQGLQFLIQYYNGEERAKGNILERFSAQQFPDLHSELNLSSLELGDSALYFCASSVGGLEETQYFGPGTRLLVL.